This T cell receptor (beta chain) was obtained from a study of cytomegalovirus exposure and HLA in healthy donors. The PCR contained 60 Vbeta and 13 Jbeta primers. TCRdb's table, derived via immunoSEQ multiplex PCR, lists solely in-frame clones and lacks some. The data contain roughly 150,000 clones, over 70% of them singletons. Study-level findings and limits: Reportedly, a later analysis found an Asian-associated ancestry cluster had fewer N-insertions than the roughly 700-donor mean. The study had only CMV serostatus as immune exposure information.

V lost 7 bases, J lost 5 bases, and 12 bases lay in between. Germline CDR1 is LNHDA and CDR2 is SQIVND (reference sequence). CDR3 length: 13 residues. A remark on this clone: The antigen remains undetermined.

This TCR came from a male donor in good health and CMV-seronegative. The sequencing input was PBMCs. The chain uses TRBV19 and TRBJ1-5; D ambiguous. CDR3 nucleotides: TGTGCCAGTAAGTTCATAGGAGATCAGCCCCAGCATTTT. This codes for CASKFIGDQPQHF.